This is a list of T cell receptor beta chains from one sample in a study of shared clonotypes between healthy human individuals. Sequenced by immunoSEQ multiplex PCR; TCRdb stores in-frame clones only, minus some. The sample shows 850,000 to 1,200,000 clones, more than 65% of them seen only once. The source material was memory CD4+ T cells sorted from blood. These TCRs come from a man in his late teens or twenties in good health. The CDR3 runs from the conserved cysteine through the conserved F or W. Clone size is shown for a subset of rows, as once, few, many or a class of expanded clone.

clone_size	v_call	j_call	cdr3_aa
NA	TRBV7-2	TRBJ1-2	CASRSIRGNYGYTF
NA	TRBV10-3	TRBJ1-5	CAISEYREEHQPQHF
NA	TRBV2	TRBJ2-3	CASSEGGGSTQYF
NA	TRBV11-3	TRBJ2-3	CASSPGDRFSTDTQYF
NA	TRBV11-2	TRBJ2-7	CASSTGQGTAYEQYF
NA	TRBV30	TRBJ1-6	CAFRTGTGERNSPLHF
NA	TRBV5-6	TRBJ2-2	CASQKRGGGTGELFF
few	TRBV2	TRBJ1-6	CASSEITLPNSPLHF
NA	TRBV18	TRBJ2-3	CASSLRESDTQYF
NA	TRBV5-1	TRBJ2-7	CASGTEAYEQYF
NA	TRBV27	TRBJ2-7	CASSLSIGSYEQYF
once	TRBV7-8	TRBJ1-2	CASSFLRADTNYGYTF
once	TRBV7-9	TRBJ2-5	CASRQQGAAETQYF
NA	TRBV6-1	TRBJ1-2	CASSEPWRGDYGYTF
NA	TRBV6-5	TRBJ2-5	CASSYGVGSNQETQYF
once	TRBV6-1	TRBJ2-5	CASSAMLTSGGRMETQYF
once	TRBV5-6	TRBJ1-4	CASSWGQGTNEKLFF
few	TRBV5-4	TRBJ1-2	CASSLSGTVYGYTF
NA	TRBV4-1	TRBJ2-1	CASSQDALAGGGTYNEQFF
NA	TRBV11-1	TRBJ2-1	CASSLDGGDYNEQFF
NA	TRBV5-1	TRBJ1-2	CASSPLGVTSGGYTF
NA	TRBV28	TRBJ2-7	CASSSSGAGQGNEQYF